Listed below are T cell receptor beta chains from one sample, sequenced in a study of patients and donors after allogeneic stem cell transplantation. MiXCR was run by TCRdb on the RT-PCR reads, yielding one entry per CDR3 protein. The data contain about 410,000 distinct CDR3 sequences, roughly 16% of them seen just once; the ten biggest clones take up 6.5% to 7.5%. The specimen sequenced was blood, either unsorted or a sorted T cell fraction (not recorded which). These receptors all stem from a human donor who was either an allogeneic HSCT recipient or a stem cell or donor lymphocyte infusion donor (not recorded which). It is not recorded whose cells these are; they may come from a transplant donor. Each CDR3 is given with its conserved first and last residue. Fields, in order: D gene, clone size, J gene, V gene, CDR3 protein, CDR3 DNA. A D gene is named only where the DNA matches it firmly. The listing skips clone size in some rows; elsewhere it reads once, few, many or a size class.

D: TRBD2; size: .; J: TRBJ2-4; V: TRBV4-3; CDR3: CASSQLAGGRRRNIQYF; DNA: TGCGCCAGCAGCCAGTTAGCGGGGGGCCGCCGTAGGAACATTCAGTACTTC
D: .; size: .; J: TRBJ1-5; V: TRBV5-1; CDR3: CASSLGASEPQHF; DNA: TGCGCCAGCAGCTTGGGGGCCTCGGAGCCCCAGCATTTT
D: .; size: many; J: TRBJ2-3; V: TRBV6-7; CDR3: CASSYSSDTQYF; DNA: TGTGCCAGCAGTTACTCCTCTGATACGCAGTATTTT
D: .; size: .; J: TRBJ2-1; V: TRBV6-2/TRBV6-3; CDR3: CATAGRPYNEQFF; DNA: TGTGCCACCGCGGGACGGCCCTACAATGAGCAGTTCTTC
D: .; size: .; J: TRBJ1-1; V: TRBV6-5; CDR3: CASSYRDPNTEAFF; DNA: TGTGCCAGCAGTTACAGAGATCCGAACACTGAAGCTTTCTTT
D: TRBD1; size: .; J: TRBJ2-5; V: TRBV4-1; CDR3: CASSQRDSKTETQYF; DNA: TGCGCCAGCAGCCAAAGGGACAGTAAGACAGAGACCCAGTACTTC
D: .; size: .; J: TRBJ1-6; V: TRBV7-2; CDR3: CASSLKRVNSPLHF; DNA: TGTGCCAGCAGCTTAAAACGGGTTAATTCACCCCTCCACTTT
D: .; size: few; J: TRBJ1-5; V: TRBV6-2/TRBV6-3; CDR3: CASSSPRKPQHF; DNA: TGTGCCAGCAGTTCCCCCCGGAAGCCCCAGCATTTT
D: .; size: many; J: TRBJ1-2; V: TRBV5-1; CDR3: CASSTADTNYGYTF; DNA: TGCGCCAGCAGCACGGCAGATACTAACTATGGCTACACCTTC
D: .; size: many; J: TRBJ2-4; V: TRBV6-1; CDR3: CASSATPTGARNIQYF; DNA: TGTGCCAGCAGCGCAACGCCGACAGGAGCTAGGAACATTCAGTACTTC